This TCR beta chain comes out of a study of blood T cells in healthy people across ages. Study-wide context: About one barcoded TCR beta cDNA was captured per two T cells.

V was cut by 3 bases and J by 3 bases, with 12 bases left in between. This CDR3 has 14 amino acids. The sample holds many counts of this clonotype. A J-beta primer mix and a sample-barcoded 5' primer were used in a second PCR of roughly 7 to 12 cycles. TCRdb recomputed calls from the 5' RACE reads with MiXCR, one row per CDR3 protein. The table records about a million distinct CDR3 sequences, roughly two fifths of them present only once. This sequence originates from a man aged 18 to 29 in good health. Sequencing was performed on blood. This chain links TRBV12-3 or TRBV12-4 with TRBJ2-7; D is undetermined. The CDR3 loop reads CASSLGKEVYEQYF. CDR3 DNA sequence: TGTGCCAGCAGTTTGGGAAAAGAAGTCTACGAGCAGTACTTC.